This is a list of T cell receptor beta chains from one sample in a study of cytomegalovirus exposure and HLA in healthy donors. Generated by immunoSEQ multiplex PCR, the TCRdb table keeps only in-frame clones and is missing some. The sample lists around 200,000 clones; under 80% were seen once. Source material: PBMCs. The receptors were sampled from a female donor in good health and CMV-seronegative. Each CDR3 is given with its conserved first and last residue. A D gene is named only where the DNA matches it firmly. Clone size is given for some rows only: seen once, a few or many times, or a class if the clone is expanded.

d_gene	v_gene	j_gene	abundance	CDR3aa	CDR3nt
.	TRBV9	TRBJ1-4	.	CASSVEGTPNEKLFF	TGTGCCAGCAGCGTAGAGGGGACTCCTAATGAAAAACTGTTTTTT
TRBD1	TRBV4-3	TRBJ2-5	.	CASSQETGTVRETQYF	TGCGCCAGCAGCCAAGAGACTGGGACAGTACGCGAGACCCAGTACTTC
TRBD1	TRBV5-6	TRBJ1-2	once	CASSWGQGNYGYTF	TGTGCCAGCAGTTGGGGACAGGGAAACTATGGCTACACCTTC
.	TRBV5-6	TRBJ1-5	.	CASSLGQGSLQPQHF	TGTGCCAGCAGCTTGGGGCAGGGAAGTCTTCAGCCCCAGCATTTT
TRBD1	TRBV5-6	TRBJ1-2	.	CASNKLPGTGGGDYGYTF	TGTGCCAGCAACAAACTCCCCGGGACAGGGGGCGGCGACTATGGCTACACCTTC
TRBD1	TRBV6-5	TRBJ2-3	.	CASSYLDRSTDTQYF	TGTGCCAGCAGTTACTTGGACAGGTCCACAGATACGCAGTATTTT
TRBD1	TRBV2	TRBJ2-2	.	CASVRTGSTGELFF	TGTGCCAGCGTGCGGACAGGGAGCACCGGGGAGCTGTTTTTT
.	TRBV7-7	TRBJ2-1	once	CASSSSGNEQFF	TGTGCTAGCAGCTCTAGTGGGAATGAGCAGTTCTTC
.	TRBV29-1	TRBJ1-1	.	CSVTQGTEAFF	TGCAGCGTCACCCAGGGAACTGAAGCTTTCTTT
TRBD2	TRBV7-7	TRBJ2-1	.	CASSKWTSVSSYNEQFF	TGTGCTAGCAGCAAGTGGACTAGCGTGAGCTCCTACAATGAGCAGTTCTTC
.	TRBV30	TRBJ1-2	.	CACRQDYGYTF	TGTGCCTGCCGACAGGACTATGGCTACACCTTC
TRBD1	TRBV19	TRBJ2-1	.	CASSIWDRQKEQFF	TGTGCCAGTAGTATCTGGGACAGACAAAAGGAGCAGTTCTTC
TRBD2	TRBV10-1	TRBJ2-1	once	CASSGRGGYDEQFF	TGCGCCAGCAGTGGGCGGGGGGGGTATGATGAGCAGTTCTTC
.	TRBV30	TRBJ2-7	.	CAWTGSNYGQYF	TGTGCCTGGACTGGGAGCAACTACGGGCAGTACTTC
TRBD1	TRBV18	TRBJ2-7	.	CASSPTGGNEQYF	TGTGCCAGCTCACCGACAGGGGGGAACGAGCAGTACTTC
TRBD1	TRBV11-2	TRBJ2-7	.	CASSLGQGREQYF	TGTGCCAGCAGCTTGGGACAGGGGCGCGAGCAGTACTTC
TRBD1	TRBV5-1	TRBJ1-2	.	CASSSGGGGYGYTF	TGCGCCAGCAGCTCGGGAGGGGGCGGCTATGGCTACACCTTC
TRBD2	TRBV7-3	TRBJ2-7	.	CASSLGTGGQNSYEQYF	TGTGCCAGCAGCTTAGGCACGGGGGGGCAGAACTCCTACGAGCAGTACTTC
.	TRBV7-2	TRBJ1-5	.	CASSLELVSNQPQHF	TGTGCCAGCAGCTTAGAGTTAGTTAGCAATCAGCCCCAGCATTTT